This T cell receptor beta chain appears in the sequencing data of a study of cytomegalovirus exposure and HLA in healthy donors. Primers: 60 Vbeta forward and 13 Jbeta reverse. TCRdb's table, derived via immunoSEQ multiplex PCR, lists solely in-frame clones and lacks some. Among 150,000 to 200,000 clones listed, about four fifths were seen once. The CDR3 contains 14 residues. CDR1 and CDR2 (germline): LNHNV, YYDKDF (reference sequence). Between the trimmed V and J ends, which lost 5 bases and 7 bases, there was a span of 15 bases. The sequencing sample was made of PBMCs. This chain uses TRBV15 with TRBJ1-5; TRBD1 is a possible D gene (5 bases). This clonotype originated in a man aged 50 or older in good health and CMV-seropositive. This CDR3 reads CATSPPGGYQPQHF. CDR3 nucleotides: TGTGCCACCAGCCCCCCGGGGGGGTACCAGCCCCAGCATTTT.